This TCR beta chain was sequenced during a study of human T cells and chemical hapten exposure (dated by TCRdb to the early 2020s). A note on the overall study: For sensitization, 2% DPC in acetone was applied to a 2 cm by 2 cm area of upper inner arm skin. Throughout the approximately 25-week study period, patients were also given weekly therapeutic DPC doses on the scalp. Patch tests used Finn chambers with 0.01% DPC on the upper back, scored after 6 days by International Contact Dermatitis Research Group standards. Libraries were pooled for sequencing, and per-sample TCR yields varied mainly because of small differences in library volumes within the pool. Most of the patients in the cohort were female, and the cohort covered alopecia areata with under or over 50% scalp involvement, alopecia totalis and alopecia universalis. Nearly 30 alopecia patients gave blood for TCR sequencing at one to four time points (pre-sensitization, 2, 6 and 24 weeks). Blood was sampled from patients pre-sensitization (week 0) and at 2, 6 and about 24 weeks after DPC sensitization. Peripheral blood TCR repertoire changes were tracked in vivo in alopecia patients during primary and secondary sensitization to the hapten diphenylcyclopropenone (DPC). Results and caveats for the whole study, not just this receptor: DPC sensitization did not change the number of TCRs with a frequency above 1 in 1000, and there was no evidence of changes in global repertoire structure. All patients had alopecia, a presumed autoimmune disease, so their immune response might differ from that of healthy individuals. Compared with pre-sensitization or healthy control sets, expanded TCRs formed significantly more large CDR3 similarity clusters, which is consistent with antigen-driven responses. A positive correlation was found between the number of PT1 expanded TCRs and patch test score, with significance reached at thresholds 8, 16 and 32 but not 4. Repeated subsampling changed both the strength of the expansion versus patch-test correlation and the threshold at which that correlation became significant.

According to the study, the label for this sample's time point signals: pre-sensitization, week 0. The treatment or condition tag for this specimen amounts to: therapeutic diphenylcyclopropenone sensitization with weekly scalp DPC. Blood at each patch-test visit was drawn before the patch test was applied. Eligible patients were aged 18 to 70, diagnosed with alopecia, deemed suitable for DPC therapy, and excluded if pregnant. Total RNA was isolated from unfractionated whole blood collected in Tempus Blood RNA tubes. Receptor libraries were prepared by RACE. Sequencing relied on a NextSeq 500. During library preparation, unique molecular identifiers were attached to individual cDNA molecules so that TCRs could be counted in a quantitative, reproducible way. For every blood RNA sample, sequencing covered both the TCR alpha and TCR beta chains. Under the source paper's analysis protocol: Samples had a median of about 96,000 TCRs, with a range from 23,224 to 690,600. The Decombinator software suite was used to annotate V, J and CDR3 in the TCR reads. To make PS versus PT1 abundance plots, every sample was subsampled to the same number of TCRs (28,000). Expanded TCRs were defined as absent before sensitization and observed at least eight times at the 2-week time point. Using fastp trimming at Q25 and MiXCR clonotype assembly, TCRdb reanalyzed the public sequencing data and kept in-frame beta chains. CDR3 protein duplicates are merged, each entry listing the most common genes and DNA. TCRdb, rather than the study authors, made the V and J calls. Present in this sample are 99,000 or so distinct CDR3 sequences, roughly 10% of which were seen just once. Jointly, the top ten make up approximately 3.4% of the sample.

Ten or more counts support this clonotype. The antigen it recognizes is unknown. Base qualities were left out, and no much larger clone turns up one base away. Via the germline V gene (reference sequence), CDR1 is LGHDT and CDR2 YNNKEL. V gives up 0 bases and J gives up 3 bases, and the segment between their germline ends measures 12 bases. Spanning cysteine to phenylalanine, the CDR3 consists of 15 amino acids. Kept here is only the CDR3 DNA, which spans 45 bases and is read in frame from base 1. The TCR originated in a woman in her fifties or sixties with alopecia areata. Some clones in this sample may be carry-over from other donors' samples. Sequencing used whole blood, obtained in connection with sensitization to the hapten diphenylcyclopropenone (DPC). The sequence is built from TRBV3-1 and TRBJ2-7; the D gene is possibly TRBD2, with 6 bases matching. The CDR3 reads as follows: CASSQEGTGGYEQYF. The nucleotide sequence reads TGTGCCAGCAGCCAAGAGGGGACCGGGGGCTACGAGCAGTACTTC.